This T cell receptor (beta chain) was captured in a study of control samples from healthy donors and cancer patients. This CDR3 spans 13 amino acids. Trimming removed 2 bases at V and 1 base at J, with 3 bases between. Generated by immunoSEQ multiplex PCR, the TCRdb table keeps only in-frame clones and is missing some. The top ten hold 4.4% of the sample, which has about 110,000 clones, roughly nine tenths seen once. Remarks on this clone: Other DNA sequences from this sample encode an identical CDR3 as well.

The receptor was isolated from a human donor in good health. The donor label of this sample is uncertain. The chain combines TRBV12-3 or TRBV12-4 with TRBJ1-3; D unclear. The sample comprised blood. CDR3: CASSLSSGNTIYF. As DNA, the CDR3 is TGTGCCAGCAGTTTATCATCTGGAAACACCATATATTTT.